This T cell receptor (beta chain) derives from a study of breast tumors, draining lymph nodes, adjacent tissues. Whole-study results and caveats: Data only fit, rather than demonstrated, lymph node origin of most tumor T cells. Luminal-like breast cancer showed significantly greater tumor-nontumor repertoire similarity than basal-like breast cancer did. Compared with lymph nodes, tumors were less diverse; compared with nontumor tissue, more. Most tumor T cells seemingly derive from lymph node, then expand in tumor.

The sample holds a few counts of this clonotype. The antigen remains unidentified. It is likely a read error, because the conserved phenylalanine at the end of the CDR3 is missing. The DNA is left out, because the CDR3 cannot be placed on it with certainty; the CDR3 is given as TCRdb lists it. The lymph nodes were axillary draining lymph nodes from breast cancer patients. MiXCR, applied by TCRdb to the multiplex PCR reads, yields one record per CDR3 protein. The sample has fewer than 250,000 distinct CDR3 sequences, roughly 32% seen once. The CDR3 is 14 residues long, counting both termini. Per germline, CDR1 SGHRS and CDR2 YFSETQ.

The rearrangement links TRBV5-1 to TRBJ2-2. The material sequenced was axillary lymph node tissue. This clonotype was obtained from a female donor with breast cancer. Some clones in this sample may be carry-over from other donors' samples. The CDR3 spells CASSPVREHRGAVV.